This T cell receptor beta chain was sequenced during a study of identical twins. Findings and caveats of the study: The study drew conclusions from cross-sectional statistical analysis, not from following the same donors.

TCRdb called the 5' RACE reads again in MiXCR, with one record for every CDR3 protein. The sample lists 460,000 or so distinct CDR3 sequences, about 14% occurring once. This clonotype was counted many times. Its target is not known. The sample was also linked to a second study, of yellow fever vaccine responses in identical twins.

The specimen was CD4+ T cells sorted from blood. The clonotype comes from a woman aged 18-29 years in good health.

The CDR3, as DNA: TGTGCCAGCAGCCCTAGCAGCACAGATACGCAGTATTTT. Translation: CASSPSSTDTQYF. The chain combines TRBV18 with TRBJ2-3, with D maybe TRBD2 (5 bases). From germline, CDR1 is KGHSH and CDR2 LQKENI. The CDR3 runs to 13 residues. V lost 8 bases and J 0 bases, leaving 9 bases between the germline ends.